One TCR beta chain is described in this entry. Its antigen remains undetermined. No base-level quality is on record; no much larger clone is a single base apart. The junction shows trimming of 4 bases on V and 4 bases on J, plus 15 bases between the germline ends. As encoded in the germline V gene, CDR1 is MNHEY while CDR2 is SVGAGI. The CDR3 has 15 amino acids, counting the end cysteine and phenylalanine. Only the CDR3 DNA stays, 45 bases, in frame from base 1. TCRbeta CDR3 regions were amplified from genomic DNA using the immunoSEQ Assay, a bias-controlled multiplex PCR. The published analysis was carried out like this. Within the assay, amplification of reference gene primers was used to estimate how many nucleated cells each sample contained. To quantify the absolute abundance of each unique TCRbeta CDR3 rearrangement, sequence reads were collapsed and filtered. For each sample, productive Simpson clonality was calculated as the square root of Simpson's diversity index across productive rearrangements. TCRdb took this table from immuneACCESS and kept in-frame rearrangements with V and J called. Such tables lack part of the clones; where checked against another copy, unresolved V genes explain under half of the gap, and the rest is unexplained. That table gives V, J and clone size, and the DNA gave D and trimming. The sample table contains over 250,000 clones; only one count was recorded for roughly 86% of them. Jointly, the top ten make up around 9.1% of the sample.

The data are from a study of blood T cell repertoires in COVID-19 (dated by TCRdb to between 2020 and 2021). About the full investigation: Samples covering the acute and convalescent phases of COVID-19 were provided by collaborators in the United States, Italy and Spain. The prospective study material was composed of cDNA or gDNA derived from T cells, B-cell-depleted T cells, or PBMCs. Subjects who had been exposed to COVID-19, were actively infected with it, or had recovered from it provided the deeply sampled blood TCRbeta repertoires that made up the dataset. The repertoires were released in a freely available public database meant as a resource for research on the immune response to SARS-CoV-2. Samples were obtained from the ongoing ImmuneRACE study (first 160 participants) and from approximately 1,200 subjects provided by 6 global collaborators. Nearly every sample came with metadata listing a de-identified subject ID, COVID-19 status, age in years and sex. Where available, HLA class I and class II types were taken from metadata supplied by the sample provider and were not determined by assay-based typing.

Another Seattle source contributed samples from volunteer blood donors who had recovered from COVID-19. Each collaborating institution followed its own protocols to collect whole blood in K2EDTA tubes. For TCRbeta analysis, collaborators shipped samples as frozen whole blood, isolated PBMCs, or DNA extracted from either of those sample types. General study outcomes and caveats: Clinical and demographic metadata were provided uncurated, with the amount varying by source and participant.

The material sequenced was peripheral blood. This receptor was taken from a man aged 35-49 years who had recovered from COVID-19. The sequence is built from TRBV6-5 and TRBJ2-3, with TRBD2 as a weak D call on 5 bases. The DNA reads as follows: TGTGCCAGCAGTTCTACGGGGTCTCCGGCAGATACGCAGTATTTT. Its protein product is CASSSTGSPADTQYF.